Listed below are T cell receptor beta chains from one sample, sequenced in a study of cytomegalovirus exposure and HLA in healthy donors. This table comes from immunoSEQ multiplex PCR, and its TCRdb copy is limited to in-frame clones, with some not included. The sample lists 150,000 to 200,000 clones, roughly 80% seen once, with roughly 9.3% in the top ten. The sample comprised PBMCs. The receptors derive from a man in his late teens or twenties in good health and CMV-seropositive. Each CDR3 is given with its conserved first and last residue. D genes are given only for firm matches.

>.|TRBJ2-2|TRBV5-1
CASSLVVTGELFF
>.|TRBJ2-2|TRBV7-3
CASSLTSGLVGRNTGELFF
>.|TRBJ2-1|TRBV2
CASSEVGFYNEQFF
>TRBD1|TRBJ1-5|TRBV10-3
CAILGDRVGNQPQHF
>.|TRBJ1-5|TRBV10-2
CASSESRQGPQEPQHF
>.|TRBJ2-3|TRBV2
CAIPGPDTQYF
>TRBD1|TRBJ1-3|TRBV9
CASSADGTGGNTIYF
>TRBD1|TRBJ2-6|TRBV9
CASSGDRNSGANVLTF
>.|TRBJ2-7|TRBV18
CASSPPGVEQYF
>.|TRBJ2-1|TRBV14
CASSQGLYQFF
>TRBD1|TRBJ1-3|TRBV10-3
CAISGPTGGGSGNTIYF
>.|TRBJ2-7|TRBV27
CASRSQGSYEQYF
>.|TRBJ2-3|TRBV9
CASSVGRTTPADTQYF
>.|TRBJ2-6|TRBV2
CASSPSGSGANVLTF
>TRBD1|TRBJ1-5|TRBV11-2
CASSRTGFNQPQHF
>.|TRBJ2-5|TRBV25-1
CASSAAALETQYF
>TRBD2|TRBJ2-7|TRBV6-1
CASSEARWGGQYF
>TRBD1|TRBJ1-2|TRBV19
CASSVGTGYYGYTF
>TRBD2|TRBJ2-3|TRBV7-2
CASSSSDGGDTDTQYF
>.|TRBJ1-2|TRBV27
CASSLSGQRGYTF
>TRBD1|TRBJ1-2|TRBV10-2
CASSELTGQGSDYGYTF
>.|TRBJ1-1|TRBV29-1
CSVANGNTEAFF
>TRBD1|TRBJ1-1|TRBV13
CASRGTGTENTEAFF
>.|TRBJ2-7|TRBV7-2
CASSLGAGGGLGEQYF
>.|TRBJ2-7|TRBV15
CATSRDPQATYEQYF
>.|TRBJ1-2|TRBV21-1
CASSKAGGQGYTF
>.|.|TRBV11-3
CASSGGDDEQYF
>.|TRBJ1-1|TRBV28
CASSSPQVRNTEAFF
>.|TRBJ2-7|TRBV7-8
CASSRQDNSYEQYF
>.|TRBJ2-5|TRBV5-1
CASTTVGLLVNQETQYF
>.|TRBJ1-5|TRBV5-6
CASSLGARGRNQPQHF
>.|TRBJ2-7|TRBV2
CASRRDYEQYF
>.|TRBJ1-5|TRBV28
CASSLTGNQPQHF
>TRBD2|TRBJ2-7|TRBV10-3
CAIRPTSGAYEQYF
>TRBD2|TRBJ2-1|TRBV4-1
CASSPQGRGLAVHEQFF
>TRBD2|TRBJ2-7|TRBV19
CASSYAGGVSEQYF
>TRBD2|TRBJ2-7|TRBV28
CASSPLGLAGGEQYF
>.|TRBJ2-1|TRBV30
CAWSAINEQFF
>.|TRBJ1-4|TRBV4-1
CASSQVGGDDEKLFF
>TRBD2|TRBJ2-1|TRBV5-4
CASSHGTSGSNLPYNEQFF
>TRBD1|TRBJ1-4|TRBV5-1
CASSRGQSNEKLFF
>.|TRBJ2-2|TRBV5-1
CASSLAFQEKDTGELFF
>TRBD1|TRBJ1-1|TRBV5-6
CASSLMGTVGEAFF
>.|TRBJ2-6|TRBV28
CASSFQGSGANVLTF